A selection of T cell receptor beta chains follows, all from one sample in a study of blood T cell repertoires in COVID-19. Profiling relied on immunoSEQ multiplex PCR, and the TCRdb table lists in-frame clones only, not all of them. This repertoire shows fewer than 700,000 clones, roughly nine tenths found once; its top ten account for roughly 7.4%. Sequencing used peripheral blood. The receptors were gathered from a woman aged 45-60 years with COVID-19, enrolled during active disease. Both conserved end residues are part of each CDR3.

TRBV24-1,TRBJ2-2,CATGQGPGELFF
TRBV7-9,TRBJ1-2,CASIRTGLDYGYTF
TRBV19,TRBJ1-2,CASSIWTGQFGLYGYTF
TRBV6-5,TRBJ2-2,CASIQGASTGELFF
TRBV5-1,TRBJ2-7,CASSLWTGAGYEQYF
TRBV5-1,TRBJ2-7,CASSFTGGNYEQYF
TRBV3-1/TRBV3-2,TRBJ1-2,CASSPGTDNYGYTF
TRBV2,TRBJ1-1,CASSVKGKDTEAFF
TRBV24-1,TRBJ2-3,CATSPSSPGTGREDTQYF
TRBV30,TRBJ2-7,CAWSVLNEQYF
TRBV29-1,TRBJ2-7,CSVLDSSYEQYF
TRBV15,TRBJ2-7,CATSRDPAYEQYF
TRBV2,TRBJ1-1,CASRRWGETEAFF
TRBV9,TRBJ1-6,CASSPSRGDSPLHF
TRBV3-1/TRBV3-2,TRBJ1-2,CASSQRGLVYGYTF
TRBV12-3/TRBV12-4,TRBJ2-5,CASSTGGETQYF
TRBV20-1,TRBJ2-3,CSASTGADTQYF
TRBV2,TRBJ2-3,CASSRRETATDTQYF
TRBV5-5,TRBJ2-4,CASSLSAGGGKNIQYF
TRBV4-2,TRBJ2-7,CASSQDYAGTYEQYF